This T cell receptor delta chain appears in the sequencing data of a study of γδ T cells in repeated Plasmodium falciparum infection. Findings and limits, study-wide: One small rural Malian village, predominantly a single ethnic group, supplied the cohort. Compared with Australian children, Malian Vdelta2-negative repertoires seemed more clonal, less diverse, less shared. Waves of new clonotype selection appeared after repeated controlled infections in Vdelta2-negative, largely Vdelta1+, gammadelta T cells.

Vgamma9/Vdelta2+ and Vdelta2-negative gammadelta T cells were flow-sorted from PBMC for bulk sequencing. The table lists this clone with many counts. Its cognate antigen is unknown. Different DNA sequences within this sample yield the same CDR3. With CATT, TCRdb re-called clones from the multiplex PCR reads. The sample consists of 93,000 or so delta-chain clones, approximately 1% of them appearing once. Trimming at V came to 1 base and at J to 3 bases, leaving 5 bases not matched to a gene. The V gene's germline CDR1 is GEAIGNYY and CDR2 EKD. This CDR3 comprises 16 residues. This rearrangement joins TRDV2 to TRDJ1; TRDD3 aligns across 12 bases. The TCR sequence derives from a pool of human donors (malaria-infected and uninfected, not separated). Sequencing used gamma-delta T cells from blood. The CDR3 loop is CACDTRTGGYPDKLIF. The CDR3, as DNA: TGTGCCTGTGACACTCGTACTGGGGGATACCCCGATAAACTCATCTTT.